These T cell receptor beta chains were read from a single sample in a study of human T cells and chemical hapten exposure. TCRdb re-derived calls from the RACE reads in MiXCR, one entry per CDR3 protein. The sample has about 40,000 distinct CDR3 sequences; about 3% are singletons. The sequenced sample was whole blood, obtained in connection with sensitization to the hapten diphenylcyclopropenone (DPC). Receptor source: a man aged 35-49 years with alopecia areata. Some clones in this sample may be carry-over from other donors' samples. The conserved cysteine and the conserved F or W are not part of the CDR3 here. Fields, in order: clone size, J gene, V gene, CDR3 protein. The size entry gives once, few, many or a size class.

many | TRBJ1-6 | TRBV20-1 | SARQGFNSPLH
many | TRBJ2-7 | TRBV5-8 | ASSSVYEQY
medium-sized | TRBJ2-7 | TRBV20-1 | SGRGQGSYEQY
many | TRBJ1-1 | TRBV4-1 | ASSPSQDTEAF
few | TRBJ1-5 | TRBV14 | ASSSGSGNQPQH
many | TRBJ2-2 | TRBV10-3 | AMTGTGNTGELF
many | TRBJ2-5 | TRBV7-2 | ASSPTSAEGAQY
many | TRBJ2-7 | TRBV2 | ASSGVYEQY
many | TRBJ1-1 | TRBV6-5 | ASSFVGIADTEAF
many | TRBJ2-1 | TRBV30 | AWIEAGGYNEQF
many | TRBJ2-4 | TRBV18 | ASSPLVGKNIQY
few | TRBJ1-6 | TRBV4-2 | ASSQDGQVGHNSPLH
many | TRBJ2-5 | TRBV6-5 | ASIGRQRGVETQY
few | TRBJ1-5 | TRBV28 | ASCSSGGSQPQH
many | TRBJ2-1 | TRBV4-2 | ASSPVSGLLAGATNEQF
many | TRBJ2-3 | TRBV3-1 | ASSLTRTSGSADTQY
many | TRBJ2-4 | TRBV28 | ASSFTRNIQY
many | TRBJ2-2 | TRBV7-9 | ASSLAGGGSSTGELF
many | TRBJ2-7 | TRBV27 | ASSPPPGNEQY